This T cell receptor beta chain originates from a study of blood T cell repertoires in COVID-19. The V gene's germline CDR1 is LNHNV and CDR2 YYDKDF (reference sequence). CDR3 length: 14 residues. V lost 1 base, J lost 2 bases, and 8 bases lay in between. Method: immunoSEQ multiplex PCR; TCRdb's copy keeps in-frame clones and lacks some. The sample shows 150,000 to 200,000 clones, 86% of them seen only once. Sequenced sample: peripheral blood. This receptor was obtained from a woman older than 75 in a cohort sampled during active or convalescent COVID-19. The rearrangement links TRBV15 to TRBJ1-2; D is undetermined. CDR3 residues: CATSRGALNYGYTF. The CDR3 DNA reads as TGTGCCACCAGCAGAGGAGCGCTAAACTATGGCTACACCTTC. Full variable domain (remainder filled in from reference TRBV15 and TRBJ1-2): DAMVIQNPRYQVTQFGKPVTLSCSQTLNHNVMYWYQQKSSQAPKLLFHYYDKDFNNEADTPDNFQSRRPNTSFCFLDIRSPGLGDTAMYLCATSRGALNYGYTFGSGTRLTVV.